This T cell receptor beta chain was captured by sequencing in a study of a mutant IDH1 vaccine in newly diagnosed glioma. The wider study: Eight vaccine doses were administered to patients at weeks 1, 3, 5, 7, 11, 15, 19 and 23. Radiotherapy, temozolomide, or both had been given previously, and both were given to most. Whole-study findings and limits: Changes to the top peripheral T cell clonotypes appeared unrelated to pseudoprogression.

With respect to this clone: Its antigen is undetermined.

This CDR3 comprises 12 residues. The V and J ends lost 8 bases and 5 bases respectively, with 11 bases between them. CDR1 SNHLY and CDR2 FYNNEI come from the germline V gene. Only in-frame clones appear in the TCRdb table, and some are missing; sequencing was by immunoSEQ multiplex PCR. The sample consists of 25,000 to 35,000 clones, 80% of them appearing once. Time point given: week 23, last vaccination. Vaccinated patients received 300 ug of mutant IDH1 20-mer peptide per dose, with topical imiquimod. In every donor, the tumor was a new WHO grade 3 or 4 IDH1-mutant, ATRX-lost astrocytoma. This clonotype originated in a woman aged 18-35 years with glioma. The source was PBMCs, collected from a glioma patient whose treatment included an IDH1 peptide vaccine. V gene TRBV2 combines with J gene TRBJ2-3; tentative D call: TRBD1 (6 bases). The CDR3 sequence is CASQRGGDTQYF. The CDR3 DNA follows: TGTGCCAGCCAAAGAGGGGGAGATACGCAGTATTTT. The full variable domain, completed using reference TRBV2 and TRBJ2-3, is EPEVTQTPSHQVTQMGQEVILRCVPISNHLYFYWYRQILGQKVEFLVSFYNNEISEKSEIFDDQFSVERPDGSNFTLKIRSTKLEDSAMYFCASQRGGDTQYFGPGTRLTVL.